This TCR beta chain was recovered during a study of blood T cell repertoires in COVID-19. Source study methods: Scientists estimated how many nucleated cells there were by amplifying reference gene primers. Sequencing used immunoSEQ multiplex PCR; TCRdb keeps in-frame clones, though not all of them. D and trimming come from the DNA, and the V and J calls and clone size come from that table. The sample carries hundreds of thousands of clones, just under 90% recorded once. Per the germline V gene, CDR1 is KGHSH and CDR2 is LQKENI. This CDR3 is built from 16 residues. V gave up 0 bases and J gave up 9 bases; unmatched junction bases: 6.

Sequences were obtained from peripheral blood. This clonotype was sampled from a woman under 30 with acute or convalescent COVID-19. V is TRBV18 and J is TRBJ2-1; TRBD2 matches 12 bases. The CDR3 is CASSPPLAGGQGEQFF. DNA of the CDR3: TGTGCCAGCTCACCACCGCTAGCGGGGGGGCAGGGTGAGCAGTTCTTC.